The 26 T cell receptor beta chains in this list originate from one sample, sequenced in a study of blood T cell repertoires in COVID-19 (dated by TCRdb to 2018 to 2021). The method behind the library was the immunoSEQ multiplex PCR assay. TCRdb carries this immuneACCESS record with in-frame sequences only. Its versions omit some clonotypes, under half of them owing to an unresolved V gene in the studies checked, with the rest unexplained. The sample table holds about 130,000 clones, of which roughly 80% were seen once. The ten largest clones represent under 20% of the sample. Sequenced material: PBMCs or T cells enriched from blood (not recorded which). The receptor source for this set is a man younger than 40 who had recovered from COVID-19.

The chain uses TRBV27 and TRBJ2-1, with D perhaps TRBD1 (5 bases). V lost 8 bases and J lost 7, with 21 bases in between. The CDR3 contains 15 residues. Germline V CDR1 and CDR2: MNHEY, SMNVEV (reference sequence). The CDR3 nucleotides read TGTGCCAGCCTACAGTCAGGGTGGGGTGTGAATGAGCAGTTCTTC. It specifies CASLQSGWGVNEQFF.

V is TRBV7-9 and J is TRBJ1-4, with D perhaps TRBD1 (5 bases). The germline V and J ends were trimmed by 5 bases and 2 bases, with 15 bases remaining between them. The CDR3 runs to 16 residues. Per the germline V gene, CDR1 is SEHNR and CDR2 is FQNEAQ (reference sequence). This CDR3 reads CASSPSGGGTNEKLFF. The CDR3 region has the DNA TGTGCCAGCAGCCCCTCCGGGGGTGGGACTAATGAAAAACTGTTTTTT.

The gene calls are TRBV19 and TRBJ1-4, with 7 nucleotides matching TRBD1. Germline V gives CDR1 LNHDA, CDR2 SQIVND (reference sequence). The trim removed 6 bases at V and 0 bases at J, leaving 10 bases unmatched. The CDR3 is 17 amino acids. CDR3 region: CASRGTASPTTNEKLFF. The CDR3 coding sequence is TGTGCCAGTAGGGGGACAGCGTCCCCCACAACTAATGAAAAACTGTTTTTT.

The V call is TRBV5-4, the J call TRBJ2-4, with D maybe TRBD1 (6 bases). CDR1 SGHNT and CDR2 YYREEE come from the germline V gene (reference sequence). This CDR3 has 13 amino acids. Between the trimmed V and J ends, which lost 4 bases and 6 bases, there was a span of 11 bases. The CDR3 here is CASSDWTVNIQYF. The CDR3 DNA reads as TGTGCCAGCAGCGACTGGACAGTAAACATTCAGTACTTC.

CDR3 coding DNA: TGTGCCAGCAGCACCGGGACATCCTCTTACAATGAGCAGTTCTTC. Translation gives CASSTGTSSYNEQFF. The gene calls are TRBV2 and TRBJ2-1; TRBD1 might be the D (6 bases). Germline V CDR1 and CDR2: SNHLY, FYNNEI. The CDR3 is 15 residues long. Trimming shortened V by 6 bases and J by 4 bases, and 16 bases separated the two germline ends.

The V call is TRBV5-1, the J call TRBJ2-7, with TRBD2 matching over 11 bases. CDR1 SGHRS and CDR2 YFSETQ come from the germline V gene. The J segment lost 3 bases and the V segment lost 10 bases, leaving 12 bases of the junction unmatched. This CDR3 comprises 15 residues. Written as DNA, the CDR3 is TGCGCCTCCAGTACGGGGACTAGCGGTAGCTACGAGCAGTACTTC. Amino acids: CASSTGTSGSYEQYF.

CDR3 sequence: CASSTGQGVKETQYF. The DNA of the CDR3 is TGTGCCAGCAGTACGGGACAGGGGGTCAAGGAGACCCAGTACTTC. V gene TRBV11-2 combines with J gene TRBJ2-5; TRBD1 aligns across 11 bases. Trimming removed 6 bases from V and 5 bases from J; junction bases left unmatched: 8. Germline V gives CDR1 SGHAT, CDR2 FQNNGV. The CDR3 runs 15 residues.

The CDR3 coding sequence is TGCGCCAGCAGCCTAAGGGACTTAAACGAAAAACTGTTTTTT. This codes for CASSLRDLNEKLFF. This chain joins TRBV5-1 and TRBJ1-4; weak D call: TRBD1 (5 bases). Trimming left V 4 bases short and J 8 bases short, with 15 bases between. The CDR3 is 14 amino acids. Looked up from germline, CDR1 is SGHRS and CDR2 is YFSETQ.

In this sample, this clone turned up many times. The rearrangement links TRBV9 to TRBJ1-5; unclear D gene. Germline assignment: CDR1 SGDLS and CDR2 YYNGEE. Trimming stripped 4 bases from V and 2 bases from J, with 16 bases between. This CDR3 has 16 residues. The CDR3 nucleotides read TGTGCCAGCAGCCCAGCGGAGGGAAATGGCAATCAGCCCCAGCATTTT. This codes for CASSPAEGNGNQPQHF.

The J gene is TRBJ1-4, the V gene TRBV28; 9 nucleotides agree with TRBD1. V lost 3 bases to trimming and J lost 8 bases; unmatched junction nucleotides: 10. CDR1 MDHEN and CDR2 SYDVKM come from the germline V gene. The CDR3 is 16 amino acids. CDR3 coding DNA: TGTGCCAGCAGTTTGGAAACAGGGGGCTCTCGAGAAAAACTGTTTTTT. It specifies CASSLETGGSREKLFF.

V gene TRBV29-1 combines with J gene TRBJ2-6; tentative D call: TRBD1 (5 bases). There are 18 residues in the CDR3. Germline V lookup: CDR1 SQVTM, CDR2 ANQGSEA. Trimming pared 6 bases from V and 4 bases from J, leaving 25 bases between. The CDR3 sequence is CSVLTDQYLYIGANVLTF. The CDR3, as DNA: TGCAGCGTCCTGACAGACCAGTACCTTTATATAGGGGCCAACGTCCTGACTTTC.

The chain is built from TRBV7-2 and TRBJ1-1; unclear D gene. The CDR3 is made up of 15 amino acids. Trimming removed 1 base from V and 2 bases from J, with 11 bases in between. CDR1 is SGHTA, CDR2 FQGNSA, per germline. In DNA form, the CDR3 reads TGTGCCAGCAGCTTAGGCGACATCAGAAACACTGAAGCTTTCTTT. This encodes CASSLGDIRNTEAFF.

The genes are TRBV7-2 and TRBJ2-7; perhaps TRBD2 as D (5 bases). CDR3 length equals 14 residues. With 3 bases removed from V and 3 bases from J, the gap between germline ends came to 12 bases. The germline V gene encodes CDR1 SGHTA and CDR2 FQGNSA. This CDR3 reads CASSFYGSGYEQYV. CDR3 coding DNA: TGTGCCAGCAGCTTTTATGGCAGCGGCTACGAGCAGTACGTC.

The chain links TRBV7-9 to TRBJ2-7, with 10 bases matching TRBD2. Germline V lookup: CDR1 SEHNR, CDR2 FQNEAQ (reference sequence). The CDR3 covers 16 residues. V dropped 0 bases and J dropped 0; count of bases not matched to a gene: 2. The CDR3 DNA reads TGTGCCAGCAGCTTAGCGTCTAGCGGGAGCTCCTACGAGCAGTACTTC. Encoded protein: CASSLASSGSSYEQYF.

The chain links TRBV30 to TRBJ1-3; D call uncertain. Germline V gives CDR1 GTSNPN, CDR2 SVGIG (reference sequence). This CDR3 is built from 14 residues. V lost 1 base and J lost 0, with 7 bases in between. The CDR3 here is CAWSAGGSGNTIYF. The CDR3 DNA reads as TGTGCCTGGAGTGCGGGAGGCTCTGGAAACACCATATATTTT.

The chain joins TRBV19 to TRBJ2-7; a weak D match, TRBD1 (6 bases). The CDR3 is 16 amino acids. V gave up 5 bases and J gave up 4 bases, with 21 bases separating them. The germline gives CDR1 LNHDA, CDR2 SQIVND (reference sequence). The CDR3: CASSPQTGWGPYEQYF. CDR3 in DNA: TGTGCCAGTAGTCCCCAGACAGGATGGGGTCCGTACGAGCAGTACTTC.

The CDR3 DNA is TGTGCCAGCAGTCCTCTACCCGGACTAGCGGGAGGGCCAAGTAATGACATTCAGTACTTC. This codes for CASSPLPGLAGGPSNDIQYF. The rearrangement uses TRBV6-6 and TRBJ2-4; 15 nucleotides agree with TRBD2. CDR3 length: 20 residues. The germline CDR1 and CDR2 sequences are MNHNY and SVGAGI (reference sequence). V dropped 5 bases and J dropped 8; count of bases not matched to a gene: 19.

Here the CDR3 reads CASSETSGGHETQYF. The CDR3 DNA sequence: TGTGCCAGCAGCGAAACTAGCGGGGGCCACGAGACCCAGTACTTC. The chain combines TRBV2 with TRBJ2-5; TRBD2 agrees at 11 bases. The germline V gene encodes CDR1 SNHLY and CDR2 FYNNEI. After removal of 6 bases from V and 5 bases from J, the junction contained 8 bases not matched to a gene. This CDR3 has 15 amino acids.

The chain employs TRBV5-6 and TRBJ2-1; 7 bases align to TRBD2. This CDR3 has 14 residues. CDR1 is SGHDT and CDR2 is YYEEEE in the germline V gene. J lost 5 bases, V lost 2 bases, and 4 bases had no gene match. The CDR3 protein is CASSFPSGNNEQFF. The CDR3 DNA reads as TGTGCCAGCAGCTTTCCCAGCGGGAACAATGAGCAGTTCTTC.

The J gene is TRBJ1-1, the V gene TRBV7-9, with 7 bases that match TRBD1. Germline assignment: CDR1 SEHNR and CDR2 FQNEAQ (reference sequence). Losses at the gene ends were 1 base for V and 9 bases for J; bases not matched to a gene: 5. The CDR3 is 13 amino acids. The chain's CDR3 is CASSLGGQYKAFF. CDR3 nucleotides: TGTGCCAGCAGCTTAGGGGGACAGTACAAAGCTTTCTTT.

Only one count was recorded for this clone. Written as DNA, the CDR3 is TGTGCCAGCAGCCAATCGGGACAGGGAAATCAGCCCCAGCATTTT. Amino acid sequence: CASSQSGQGNQPQHF. This chain uses TRBV16 with TRBJ1-5; 9 nucleotides agree with TRBD1. With 0 bases clipped from V and 4 bases from J, the junction kept 1 base outside the gene matches. CDR1 is KGHSY and CDR2 is FQNENV in the germline V gene. The CDR3 consists of 15 residues.

This chain's CDR3 is CASSLGDFQAREQYF. CDR3 nucleotide sequence: TGCGCCAGCAGCCTAGGGGACTTCCAAGCGAGAGAGCAGTACTTC. The chain uses TRBV5-1 and TRBJ2-7; D is perhaps TRBD2 (6 bases). Germline V lookup: CDR1 SGHRS, CDR2 YFSETQ. V lost 4 bases and J 7 bases, leaving 21 bases between the germline ends. The CDR3 has 15 residues. Filled out from reference TRBV5-1 and TRBJ2-7, the complete variable domain reads KAGVTQTPRYLIKTRGQQVTLSCSPISGHRSVSWYQQTPGQGLQFLFEYFSETQRNKGNFPGRFSGRQFSNSRSEMNVSTLELGDSALYLCASSLGDFQAREQYFGPGTRLTVT.

The V gene is TRBV7-9, the J gene TRBJ2-7; D is unresolved. Germline V gives CDR1 SEHNR, CDR2 FQNEAQ (reference sequence). The CDR3 has 13 residues. V was trimmed by 5 bases and J by 5 bases, leaving 13 bases between them. CDR3 amino acids: CASSPLNSNEQYF. The CDR3 coding sequence is TGTGCCAGCAGCCCTCTAAATTCGAACGAGCAGTACTTC.

J is TRBJ1-2 and V is TRBV30, with 9 bases fitting TRBD1. CDR3 size: 14 residues. V lost 0 bases, J lost 6 bases, and 5 bases stayed unmatched. Germline V gives CDR1 GTSNPN, CDR2 SVGIG (reference sequence). CDR3 DNA sequence: TGTGCCTGGAGTGTCGGGACAGGGTTAAATGGCTACACCTTC. Amino acid sequence: CAWSVGTGLNGYTF.

The chain employs TRBV28 and TRBJ1-5, with 7 bases fitting TRBD1. Trimming took 8 bases from V and 7 from J; bases not matched to a gene: 5. This CDR3 has 12 amino acids. Germline V CDR1 and CDR2: MDHEN, SYDVKM. The CDR3 coding sequence is TGTGCCAGCTCTTCAGGGGGACAGCCCCAGCATTTT. Its protein product is CASSSGGQPQHF.

This chain uses TRBV5-1 with TRBJ2-2, with TRBD1 matching over 8 bases. This CDR3 region has 14 residues. CDR1 SGHRS and CDR2 YFSETQ come from the germline V gene. J gave up 9 bases and V 3 bases, and 7 bases lay outside the gene matches. In DNA, the CDR3 is TGCGCCAGCAGCTGGGATTCAGGGGGCCGGGAGCTGTTTTTT. As protein: CASSWDSGGRELFF. Looking up the rest from reference TRBV5-1 and TRBJ2-2 gives the full variable domain: KAGVTQTPRYLIKTRGQQVTLSCSPISGHRSVSWYQQTPGQGLQFLFEYFSETQRNKGNFPGRFSGRQFSNSRSEMNVSTLELGDSALYLCASSWDSGGRELFFGEGSRLTVL.